One sample yielded the 5 T cell receptor beta chains listed below, sequenced in a study of a mutant IDH1 vaccine in newly diagnosed glioma. Described time point: week 23, last vaccination. Vaccination used 300 ug of mutant IDH1 20-mer peptide per dose, with topical imiquimod. Antigen specificity for these receptors is unknown. The table came from immunoSEQ multiplex PCR; TCRdb's copy has only in-frame clones and leaves some out. Here the sample spans about 44,000 clones, approximately 90% being singletons. This specimen was PBMCs, taken from a glioma patient whose treatment included an IDH1 peptide vaccine. These receptors all stem from a man aged 45 to 65 with glioma.

The gene calls are TRBV5-1 and TRBJ1-1; D uncertain. V shed 0 bases and J shed 6 bases, with 6 bases lying between them. The CDR3 contains 12 residues. Germline-derived CDR1 and CDR2 are SGHRS and YFSETQ. The CDR3 bases are TGCGCCAGCAGCTTGGGACGCGCTGAAGCTTTCTTT. This gives the protein CASSLGRAEAFF.

The V gene is TRBV7-2, the J gene TRBJ1-2; D possibly corresponds to TRBD1 (6 bases). V dropped 5 bases and J dropped 4 bases, with 23 bases sitting between them. The germline gives CDR1 SGHTA, CDR2 FQGNSA. This CDR3 comprises 17 residues. In nucleotides, the CDR3 is TGTGCCAGCAGCCCTACCTACCACGCCCACAGGGCCTATGGCTACACCTTC. Translated: CASSPTYHAHRAYGYTF.

The chain has TRBV18 and TRBJ2-5; D gene unclear. CDR3 size: 13 residues. Germline V gene lookup returns CDR1 KGHSH and CDR2 LQKENI. V shed 6 bases and J shed 5 bases, with 13 bases lying between them. The CDR3 spells CASSRDQKETQYF. CDR3 DNA: TGTGCCAGCTCGCGCGATCAGAAGGAGACCCAGTACTTC. Filled out from reference TRBV18 and TRBJ2-5, the complete variable domain reads NAGVMQNPRHLVRRRGQEARLRCSPMKGHSHVYWYRQLPEEGLKFMVYLQKENIIDESGMPKERFSAEFPKEGPSILRIQQVVRGDSAAYFCASSRDQKETQYFGPGTRLLVL.

This rearrangement joins TRBV15 to TRBJ1-2; no reliable D call. Germline CDR1 and CDR2: LNHNV and YYDKDF (reference sequence). Trimming took 0 bases from V and 5 from J, leaving 4 bases between them. The CDR3 is 12 amino acids. The DNA for the CDR3 is TGTGCCACCAGCAGAGATACATATGGCTACACCTTC. Protein sequence: CATSRDTYGYTF.

This chain joins TRBV27 and TRBJ1-2; D gene unclear. Germline CDR1 and CDR2: MNHEY and SMNVEV (reference sequence). V was cut by 5 bases and J by 4 bases, with 11 bases left in between. The CDR3 length is 13 residues. CDR3 nucleotide sequence: TGTGCCAGCAGTATCGGACGGGGCTATGGCTACACCTTC. This encodes CASSIGRGYGYTF.